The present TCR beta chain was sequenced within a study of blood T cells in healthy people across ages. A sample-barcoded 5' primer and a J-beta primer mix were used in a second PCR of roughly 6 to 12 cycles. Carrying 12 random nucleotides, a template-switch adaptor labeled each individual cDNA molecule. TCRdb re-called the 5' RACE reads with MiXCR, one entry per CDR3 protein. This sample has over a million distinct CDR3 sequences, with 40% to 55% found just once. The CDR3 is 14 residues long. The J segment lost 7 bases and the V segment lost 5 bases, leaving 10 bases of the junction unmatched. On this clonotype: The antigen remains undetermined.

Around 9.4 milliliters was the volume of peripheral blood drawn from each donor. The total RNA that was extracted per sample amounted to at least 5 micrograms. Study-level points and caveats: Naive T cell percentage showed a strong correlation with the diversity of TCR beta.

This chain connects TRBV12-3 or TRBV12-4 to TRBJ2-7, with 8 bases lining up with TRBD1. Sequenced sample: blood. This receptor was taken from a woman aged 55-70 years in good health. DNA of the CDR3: TGTGCCAGCAGTCCCTACGCAGGGGGCGTGGAGCAGTACTTC. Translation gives CASSPYAGGVEQYF.